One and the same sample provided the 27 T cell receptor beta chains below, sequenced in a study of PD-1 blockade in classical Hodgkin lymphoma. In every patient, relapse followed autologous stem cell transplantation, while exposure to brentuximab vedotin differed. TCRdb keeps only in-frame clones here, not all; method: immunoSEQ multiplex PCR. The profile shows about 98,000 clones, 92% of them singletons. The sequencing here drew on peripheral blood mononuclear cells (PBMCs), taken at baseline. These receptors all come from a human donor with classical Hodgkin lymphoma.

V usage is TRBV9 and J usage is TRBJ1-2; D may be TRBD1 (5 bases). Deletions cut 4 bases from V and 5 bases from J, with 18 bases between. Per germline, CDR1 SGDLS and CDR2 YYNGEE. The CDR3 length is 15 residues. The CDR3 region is CASSQPGREGYGYTF. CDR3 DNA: TGTGCCAGCAGCCAACCCGGGCGGGAGGGGTATGGCTACACCTTC.

The CDR3 spells CAWTPTGGNQPQHF. Here the CDR3 DNA reads TGTGCCTGGACTCCGACAGGGGGCAATCAGCCCCAGCATTTT. This sequence joins TRBV30 and TRBJ1-5, with 8 bases aligning to TRBD1. There are 14 residues in the CDR3. Germline trimming cut 4 bases from V and 2 bases from J; bases unmatched to any gene: 4. CDR1 is GTSNPN and CDR2 is SVGIG in the germline V gene (reference sequence).

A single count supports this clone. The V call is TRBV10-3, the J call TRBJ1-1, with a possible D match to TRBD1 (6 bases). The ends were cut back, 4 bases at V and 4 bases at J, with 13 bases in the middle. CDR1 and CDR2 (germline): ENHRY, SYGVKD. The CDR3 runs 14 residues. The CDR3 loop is CAISVGGTTTEAFF. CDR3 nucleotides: TGTGCCATCAGTGTGGGGGGCACGACCACTGAAGCTTTCTTT.

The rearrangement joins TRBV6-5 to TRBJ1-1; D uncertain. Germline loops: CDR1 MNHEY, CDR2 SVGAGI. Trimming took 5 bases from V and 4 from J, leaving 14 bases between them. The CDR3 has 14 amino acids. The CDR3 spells CASSGKGVFTEAFF. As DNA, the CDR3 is TGTGCCAGCAGTGGGAAGGGTGTTTTCACTGAAGCTTTCTTT.

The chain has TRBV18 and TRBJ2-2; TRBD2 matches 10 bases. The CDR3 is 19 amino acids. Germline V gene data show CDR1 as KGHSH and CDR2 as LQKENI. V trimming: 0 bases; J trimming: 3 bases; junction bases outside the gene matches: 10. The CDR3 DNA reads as TGTGCCAGCTCACCACCGGCTAGCGGGAGTTTGTTGTACACCGGGGAGCTGTTTTTT. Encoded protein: CASSPPASGSLLYTGELFF.

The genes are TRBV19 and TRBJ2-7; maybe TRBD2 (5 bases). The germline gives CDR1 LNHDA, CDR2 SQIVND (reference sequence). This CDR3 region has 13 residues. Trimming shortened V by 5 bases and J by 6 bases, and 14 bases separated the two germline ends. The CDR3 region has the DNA TGTGCCAGTAGTGCCGGGAACAACCCCGAGCAGTACTTC. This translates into CASSAGNNPEQYF.

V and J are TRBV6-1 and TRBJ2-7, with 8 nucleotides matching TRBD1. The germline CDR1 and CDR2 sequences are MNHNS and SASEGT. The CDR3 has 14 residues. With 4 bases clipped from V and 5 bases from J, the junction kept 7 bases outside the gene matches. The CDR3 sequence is CASSVRVDRDEQYF. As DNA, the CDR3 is TGTGCCAGCAGTGTACGAGTGGACAGGGACGAGCAGTACTTC.

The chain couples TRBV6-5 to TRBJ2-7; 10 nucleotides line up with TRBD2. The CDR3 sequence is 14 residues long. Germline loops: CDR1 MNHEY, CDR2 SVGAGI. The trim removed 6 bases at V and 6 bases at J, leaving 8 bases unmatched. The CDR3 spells CASRPSGRASEQYF. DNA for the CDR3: TGTGCCAGCAGACCGAGCGGGAGGGCCTCCGAGCAGTACTTC.

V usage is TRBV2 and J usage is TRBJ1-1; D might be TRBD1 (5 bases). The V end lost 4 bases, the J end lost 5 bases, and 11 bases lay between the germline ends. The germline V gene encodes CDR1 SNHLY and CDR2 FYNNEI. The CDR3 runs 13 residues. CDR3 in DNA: TGTGCCAGCAGTGCTTCCTACAGGACTGAAGCTTTCTTT. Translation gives CASSASYRTEAFF.

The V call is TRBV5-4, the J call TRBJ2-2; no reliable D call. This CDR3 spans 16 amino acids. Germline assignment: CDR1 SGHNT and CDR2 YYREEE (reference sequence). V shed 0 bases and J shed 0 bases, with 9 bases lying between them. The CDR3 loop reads CASSLVGQANTGELFF. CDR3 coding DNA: TGTGCCAGCAGCTTGGTAGGGCAGGCGAACACCGGGGAGCTGTTTTTT.

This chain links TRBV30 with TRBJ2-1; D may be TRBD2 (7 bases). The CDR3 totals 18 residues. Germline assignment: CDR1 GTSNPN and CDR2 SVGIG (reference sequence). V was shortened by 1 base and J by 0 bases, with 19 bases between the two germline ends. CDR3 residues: CAWSGGGGSDSSYNEQFF. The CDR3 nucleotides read TGTGCCTGGAGTGGGGGGGGCGGGAGTGATTCCTCCTACAATGAGCAGTTCTTC.

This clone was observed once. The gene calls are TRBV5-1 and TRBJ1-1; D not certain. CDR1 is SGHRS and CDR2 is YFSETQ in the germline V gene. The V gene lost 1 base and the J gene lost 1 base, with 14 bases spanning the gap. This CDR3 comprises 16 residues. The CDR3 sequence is CASSLTQSGRNTEAFF. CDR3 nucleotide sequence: TGCGCCAGCAGCTTGACCCAGAGTGGAAGGAACACTGAAGCTTTCTTT.

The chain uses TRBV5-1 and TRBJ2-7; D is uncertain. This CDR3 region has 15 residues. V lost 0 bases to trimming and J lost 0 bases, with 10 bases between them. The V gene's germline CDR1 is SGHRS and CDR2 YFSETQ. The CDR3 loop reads CASSLEVLSSYEQYF. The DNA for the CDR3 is TGCGCCAGCAGCTTGGAGGTCCTTTCCTCCTACGAGCAGTACTTC.

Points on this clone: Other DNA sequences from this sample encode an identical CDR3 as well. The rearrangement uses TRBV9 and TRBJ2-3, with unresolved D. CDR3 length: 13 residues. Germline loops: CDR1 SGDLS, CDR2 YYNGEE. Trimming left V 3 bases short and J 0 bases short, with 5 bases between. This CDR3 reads CASSASSTDTQYF. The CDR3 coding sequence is TGTGCCAGCAGCGCTTCTAGCACAGATACGCAGTATTTT.

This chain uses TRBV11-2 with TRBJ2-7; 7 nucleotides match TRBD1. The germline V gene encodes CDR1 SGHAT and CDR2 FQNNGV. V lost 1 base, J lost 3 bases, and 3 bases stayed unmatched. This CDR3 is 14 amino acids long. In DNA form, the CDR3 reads TGTGCCAGCAGCTTAGGGACAGGCCTCTACGAGCAGTACTTC. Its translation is CASSLGTGLYEQYF.

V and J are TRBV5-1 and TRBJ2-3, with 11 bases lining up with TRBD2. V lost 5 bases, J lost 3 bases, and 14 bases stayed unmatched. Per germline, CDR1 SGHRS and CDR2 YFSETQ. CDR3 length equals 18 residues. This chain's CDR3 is CASRRQVRTSGLTDTQYF. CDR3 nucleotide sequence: TGCGCCAGCAGGAGGCAGGTTAGGACTAGCGGGTTGACAGATACGCAGTATTTT.

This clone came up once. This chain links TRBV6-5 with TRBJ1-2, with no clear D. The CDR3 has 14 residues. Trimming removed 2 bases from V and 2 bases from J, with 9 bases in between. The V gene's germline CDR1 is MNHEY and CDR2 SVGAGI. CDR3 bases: TGTGCCAGCAGTTACCGTCAGGCCAACTATGGCTACACCTTC. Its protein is CASSYRQANYGYTF.

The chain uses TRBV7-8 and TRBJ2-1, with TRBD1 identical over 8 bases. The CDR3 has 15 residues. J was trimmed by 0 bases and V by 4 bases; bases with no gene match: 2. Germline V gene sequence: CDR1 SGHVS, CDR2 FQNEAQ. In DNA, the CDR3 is TGTGCCAGCAGCTCGACAGGGGTCTCCTACAATGAGCAGTTCTTC. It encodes CASSSTGVSYNEQFF.

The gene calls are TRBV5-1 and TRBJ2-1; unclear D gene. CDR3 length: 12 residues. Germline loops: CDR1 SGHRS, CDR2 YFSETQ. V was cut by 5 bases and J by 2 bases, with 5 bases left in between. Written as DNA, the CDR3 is TGCGCCAGCAGGGCCACCTACAATGAGCAGTTCTTC. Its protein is CASRATYNEQFF.

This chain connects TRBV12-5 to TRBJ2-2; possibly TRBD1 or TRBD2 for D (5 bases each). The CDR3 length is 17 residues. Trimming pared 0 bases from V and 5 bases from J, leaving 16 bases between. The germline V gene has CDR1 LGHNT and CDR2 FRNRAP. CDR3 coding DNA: TGTGCTAGTGGTTTGGTCAGACAGACTACCGGTACCGGGGAGCTGTTTTTT. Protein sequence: CASGLVRQTTGTGELFF.

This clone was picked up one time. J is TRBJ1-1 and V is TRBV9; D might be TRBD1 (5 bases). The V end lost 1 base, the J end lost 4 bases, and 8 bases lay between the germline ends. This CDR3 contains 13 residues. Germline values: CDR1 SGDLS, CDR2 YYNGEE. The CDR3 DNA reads TGTGCCAGCAGCGTACGGGGGAGCACTGAAGCTTTCTTT. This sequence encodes CASSVRGSTEAFF.

The CDR3 sequence is CAWSGTKRAYEQYF. CDR3 nucleotide sequence: TGTGCCTGGAGCGGTACAAAGCGGGCCTACGAGCAGTACTTC. The gene calls are TRBV30 and TRBJ2-7; tentatively, D is TRBD2 (6 bases). This CDR3 comprises 14 residues. Germline V gives CDR1 GTSNPN, CDR2 SVGIG (reference sequence). V was trimmed by 3 bases and J by 2 bases, leaving 14 bases between them. The complete variable domain, with remaining parts taken from reference TRBV30 and TRBJ2-7, reads SQTIHQWPATLVQPVGSPLSLECTVEGTSNPNLYWYRQAAGRGLQLLFYSVGIGQISSEVPQNLSASRPQDRQFILSSKKLLLSDSGFYLCAWSGTKRAYEQYFGPGTRLTVT.

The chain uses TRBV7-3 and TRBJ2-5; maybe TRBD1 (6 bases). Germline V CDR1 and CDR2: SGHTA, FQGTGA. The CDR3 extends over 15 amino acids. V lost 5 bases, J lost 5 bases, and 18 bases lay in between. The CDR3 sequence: CASSPQWGRGETQYF. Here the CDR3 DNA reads TGTGCCAGCAGCCCGCAGTGGGGGCGCGGGGAGACCCAGTACTTC.

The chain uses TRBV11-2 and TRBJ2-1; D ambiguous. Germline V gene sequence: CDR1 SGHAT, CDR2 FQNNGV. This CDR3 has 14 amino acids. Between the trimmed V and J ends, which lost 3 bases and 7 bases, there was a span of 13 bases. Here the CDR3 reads CASSFLGLWNEQFF. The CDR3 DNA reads TGTGCCAGCAGCTTCCTAGGTTTGTGGAATGAGCAGTTCTTC.

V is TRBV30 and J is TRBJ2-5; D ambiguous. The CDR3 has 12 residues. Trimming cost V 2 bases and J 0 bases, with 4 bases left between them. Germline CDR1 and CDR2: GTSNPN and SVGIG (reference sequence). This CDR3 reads CAWSQYQETQYF. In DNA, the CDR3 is TGTGCCTGGAGTCAGTACCAAGAGACCCAGTACTTC.

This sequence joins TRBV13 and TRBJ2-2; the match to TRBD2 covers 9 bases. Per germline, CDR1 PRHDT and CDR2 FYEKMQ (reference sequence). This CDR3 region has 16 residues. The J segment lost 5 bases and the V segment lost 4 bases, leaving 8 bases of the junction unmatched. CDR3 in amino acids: CASSSRVAGDTGELFF. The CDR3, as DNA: TGTGCCAGCAGCTCTCGGGTAGCGGGAGATACCGGGGAGCTGTTTTTT.

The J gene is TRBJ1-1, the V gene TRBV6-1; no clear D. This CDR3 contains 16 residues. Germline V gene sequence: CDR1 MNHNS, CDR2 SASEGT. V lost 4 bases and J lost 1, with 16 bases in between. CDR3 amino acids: CASSARLLAPNTEAFF. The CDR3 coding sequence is TGTGCCAGCAGTGCTCGGTTGTTAGCTCCGAACACTGAAGCTTTCTTT.